A selection of T cell receptor beta chains follows, all from one sample in a study of T cell repertoires in cytomegalovirus infection. MiXCR, applied by TCRdb to the reads, yields one record per CDR3 protein. The data show over 45,000 distinct CDR3 sequences, about a fifth seen once. Their antigens are not known. The sequences come from CD8+ T cells from cultured PBMCs, collected from culture after CMV antigen stimulation. Source of these receptors: a human donor in good health (CMV status not recorded). Some clones in this sample may be carry-over from other donors' samples. Each CDR3 is given with its conserved first and last residue. A D gene is named only where the DNA matches it firmly. Clone size is shown for a subset of rows, as once, few, many or a class of expanded clone.

j_call | d_call | v_call | clone_size | cdr3_aa | cdr3_nt
TRBJ2-7 | TRBD2 | TRBV10-3 | few | CAISDASSGFYEQYF | TGTGCCATCAGTGACGCATCTAGCGGATTTTATGAGCAGTACTTC
TRBJ1-5 | - | TRBV5-5 | - | CASSLAQDLQPQHF | TGTGCCAGCAGCTTGGCCCAGGATTTACAGCCCCAGCATTTT
TRBJ2-1 | TRBD2 | TRBV7-9 | few | CASSVSGGAGAEQFF | TGTGCCAGCAGCGTCAGCGGGGGGGCCGGAGCTGAGCAGTTCTTC
TRBJ2-7 | - | TRBV12-3/TRBV12-4 | - | CASSLTIDEQYF | TGTGCCAGCAGTTTAACGATAGACGAGCAGTACTTC
TRBJ2-3 | - | TRBV7-4 | - | CASSTDTQYF | TGTGCCAGTAGCACAGATACGCAGTATTTT
TRBJ2-1 | - | TRBV7-2 | - | CASSLILDTYNEQFF | TGTGCCAGCAGCTTAATTCTGGACACCTACAATGAGCAGTTCTTC
TRBJ2-7 | - | TRBV4-1 | - | CASSQDAGFYEQYF | TGCGCCAGCAGCCAAGATGCAGGGTTCTACGAGCAGTACTTC
TRBJ1-1 | TRBD1 | TRBV7-6 | - | CASSSPGGSMNTEAFF | TGTGCCAGCAGCTCCCCAGGGGGGAGTATGAACACTGAAGCTTTCTTT
TRBJ1-1 | - | TRBV7-2 | few | CASSLGTNTEAFF | TGTGCCAGCAGCTTGGGCACAAACACTGAAGCTTTCTTT
TRBJ2-2 | - | TRBV4-1 | - | CASRLRVGDTGELFF | TGCGCCAGCAGACTCAGGGTTGGCGACACCGGGGAGCTGTTTTTT
TRBJ2-3 | - | TRBV28 | - | CASYKGLTDTQYF | TGTGCCAGCTATAAGGGACTCACAGATACGCAGTATTTT
TRBJ2-7 | - | TRBV30 | few | CAPNLGPHEQYF | TGTGCCCCCAACCTTGGTCCCCACGAGCAGTACTTC
TRBJ2-2 | - | TRBV27 | - | CASSYAWDTGELFF | TGTGCCAGCAGTTACGCATGGGACACCGGGGAGCTGTTTTTT
TRBJ1-3 | - | TRBV4-3 | - | CASSQDRWRGGNTIYF | TGCGCCAGCAGCCAAGATCGGTGGCGGGGCGGAAACACCATATATTTT
TRBJ1-1 | - | TRBV7-2 | - | CASSAWGTEAFF | TGTGCCAGCAGCGCGTGGGGCACTGAAGCTTTCTTT
TRBJ2-6 | TRBD1 | TRBV12-3/TRBV12-4 | many | CASSLTGGLSGANVLTF | TGTGCCAGCAGTTTAACAGGGGGCCTTTCTGGGGCCAACGTCCTGACTTTC
TRBJ1-5 | - | TRBV12-3/TRBV12-4 | few | CASQLGSRQGPQHF | TGTGCCAGCCAACTGGGGTCGCGGCAAGGGCCCCAGCATTTT
TRBJ2-7 | - | TRBV28 | - | CASSYTGRRVYEQYF | TGTGCCAGCAGTTACACTGGGCGTAGAGTCTACGAGCAGTACTTC
TRBJ2-7 | TRBD1 | TRBV7-8 | - | CASSSTHFRQGYEQYF | TGTGCCAGCAGCTCAACCCATTTTCGACAGGGCTACGAGCAGTACTTC
TRBJ2-1 | TRBD2 | TRBV7-8 | - | CASSLGTRSDNEQFF | TGTGCCAGCAGCTTAGGGACTAGATCTGACAATGAGCAGTTCTTC
TRBJ2-7 | TRBD1 | TRBV13 | few | CASSSTGEPNGEQYF | TGTGCCAGCAGCTCGACAGGGGAGCCCAATGGTGAGCAGTACTTC
TRBJ2-7 | - | TRBV7-8 | - | CTSSQFRGGKDEQYF | TGTACCAGCAGCCAGTTTCGGGGCGGGAAGGATGAGCAGTACTTC
TRBJ2-4 | - | TRBV3-1 | few | CASSQEDGLAKNIQYF | TGTGCCAGCAGCCAAGAGGACGGTCTAGCCAAAAACATTCAGTACTTC
TRBJ2-1 | TRBD1 | TRBV29-1 | - | CSVVAGGAPGDEQFF | TGCAGCGTTGTGGCAGGGGGCGCCCCGGGGGATGAGCAGTTCTTC
TRBJ2-7 | - | TRBV29-1 | - | CSGPWTDYEQYF | TGCAGCGGGCCTTGGACCGACTACGAGCAGTACTTC
TRBJ2-7 | TRBD1 | TRBV12-3/TRBV12-4 | - | CASRTGAGEQYF | TGTGCCAGCAGAACAGGGGCAGGCGAGCAGTACTTC
TRBJ1-1 | TRBD1 | TRBV7-8 | many | CASIRGNTEAFF | TGTGCCAGCATCAGGGGGAATACTGAAGCTTTCTTT
TRBJ2-1 | TRBD1 | TRBV4-1 | - | CASSQGDKRDRVVSEQFF | TGCGCCAGCAGCCAAGGGGACAAACGGGACAGGGTGGTGAGTGAGCAGTTCTTC
TRBJ1-5 | - | TRBV28 | - | CASTQFGGGNQPQHF | TGTGCCAGCACCCAATTCGGAGGGGGTAATCAGCCCCAGCATTTT
TRBJ2-2 | TRBD2 | TRBV7-6 | - | CASSPSGTSGSGGTGELFF | TGTGCCAGCAGCCCCTCCGGGACTAGCGGGAGTGGGGGCACCGGGGAGCTGTTTTTT
TRBJ2-4 | - | TRBV7-2 | many | CASSLSVARVDIQYF | TGTGCCAGCAGCTTATCCGTGGCTAGGGTGGACATTCAGTACTTC
TRBJ2-1 | TRBD1 | TRBV7-2 | - | CASSRGTGLVHEQFF | TGTGCCAGCAGCCGAGGGACAGGGCTCGTCCATGAGCAGTTCTTC
TRBJ1-3 | - | TRBV10-3 | - | CAISESGAWELSGNTIYF | TGTGCCATCAGTGAGTCGGGGGCCTGGGAGCTCTCTGGAAACACCATATATTTT
TRBJ1-3 | - | TRBV12-3/TRBV12-4 | - | CASSPGNTIYF | TGTGCCAGCAGTCCTGGAAACACCATATATTTT
TRBJ1-1 | TRBD1 | TRBV19 | few | CASSVTGATEAFF | TGTGCCAGTAGTGTAACAGGGGCCACTGAAGCTTTCTTT
TRBJ1-1 | TRBD1 | TRBV7-6 | - | CASSPRTGGNTEAFF | TGTGCCAGCAGCCCACGGACAGGGGGTAACACTGAAGCTTTCTTT
TRBJ2-1 | TRBD2 | TRBV30 | - | CAWTPDQTTSGIGNEQFF | TGTGCCTGGACTCCCGATCAGACCACTAGCGGGATCGGTAATGAGCAGTTCTTC
TRBJ2-4 | - | TRBV12-3/TRBV12-4 | few | CASSPQGVAKNIQYF | TGTGCCAGCAGTCCCCAGGGAGTAGCCAAAAACATTCAGTACTTC
TRBJ2-7 | TRBD1 | TRBV11-2 | few | CASSFGQGEQYF | TGTGCCAGCAGCTTCGGACAGGGCGAGCAGTACTTC
TRBJ2-1 | - | TRBV7-3 | few | CASSLGNANNEQFF | TGTGCCAGCAGCTTAGGGAACGCGAACAATGAGCAGTTCTTC
TRBJ2-5 | - | TRBV28 | - | CASSQGGPETQYF | TGTGCCAGCAGCCAGGGGGGCCCAGAGACCCAGTACTTC
TRBJ1-5 | TRBD1 | TRBV12-3/TRBV12-4 | - | CASSAAQGAHQPQHF | TGTGCCAGCAGTGCCGCCCAGGGGGCTCATCAGCCCCAGCATTTT
TRBJ2-5 | - | TRBV6-5 | - | CASSYSSGWETQYF | TGTGCCAGCAGTTACTCGAGTGGTTGGGAGACCCAGTACTTC
TRBJ2-7 | - | TRBV7-9 | - | CASRRDGYYEQYF | TGTGCCAGCAGGCGGGACGGGTACTACGAGCAGTACTTC
TRBJ2-1 | TRBD2 | TRBV6-5 | few | CASKVGTRYFF | TGTGCCAGCAAGGTCGGGACTAGGTACTTCTTC